This is a list of T cell receptor beta chains from one sample in a study of technical replicates of blood from a few donors. The method was immunoSEQ multiplex PCR; TCRdb's version includes in-frame clones alone and lacks a portion of them. The profile covers tens of thousands of clones, with 95% appearing a single time and just over 0.25% taken by the ten largest. The material sequenced was T cells isolated from PBMCs. All receptors derive from a human donor in good health. CDR3s include the opening cysteine and the closing phenylalanine or tryptophan. The order of the fields is clone size, V gene, J gene, CDR3 length, D gene, CDR3 protein, CDR3 DNA. D genes are given only for firm matches. For some rows the clone size is stated as once, few or many, or as a class when expanded; others skip it.

.	TRBV14	TRBJ2-2	15	.	CASSQKRRGSGELFF	TGTGCCAGCAGCCAAAAGCGAAGGGGCTCCGGGGAGCTGTTTTTT
.	TRBV19	TRBJ1-2	15	.	CASNRMEGRIYGYTF	TGTGCCAGTAACCGGATGGAGGGACGGATCTATGGCTACACCTTC
.	TRBV7-9	TRBJ2-5	18	TRBD2	CASRGTSGSGGGQETQYF	TGTGCCAGCAGGGGGACTAGCGGGAGTGGTGGGGGCCAAGAGACCCAGTACTTC
.	TRBV27	TRBJ2-7	15	.	CASSLGLQIANEQYF	TGTGCCAGCAGTTTGGGACTCCAGATCGCCAACGAGCAGTACTTC
.	TRBV14	TRBJ2-7	13	.	CASSREGLYEQYF	TGTGCCAGCAGCCGAGAGGGACTCTACGAGCAGTACTTC
.	TRBV7-9	TRBJ2-7	18	TRBD2	CASSRRQPLGSGSLEQYF	TGTGCCAGCAGCCGGCGTCAACCTCTTGGTAGCGGGAGTCTCGAGCAGTACTTC
.	TRBV10-3	TRBJ2-3	15	.	CAISERGGITDTQYF	TGTGCCATCAGTGAAAGGGGGGGGATCACAGATACGCAGTATTTT
.	TRBV6-5	TRBJ2-7	13	TRBD2	CASSYLGLDEQYF	TGTGCCAGCAGTTACCTAGGACTAGACGAGCAGTACTTC
.	TRBV5-8	TRBJ2-7	17	.	CASSASVGLTVPYEQYF	TGTGCCAGCAGCGCAAGCGTTGGGTTGACGGTCCCCTACGAGCAGTACTTC
.	TRBV20-1	TRBJ2-3	11	.	CSATNPNTQYF	TGCAGTGCCACTAATCCAAATACGCAGTATTTT
.	TRBV6-1	TRBJ1-2	15	.	CASSEAGEGVYGYTF	TGTGCCAGCAGTGAAGCAGGGGAGGGAGTCTATGGCTACACCTTC
.	TRBV27	TRBJ2-7	17	TRBD2	CASSLSLGLAVMGEQYF	TGTGCCAGCAGTTTATCCCTAGGGCTAGCGGTGATGGGCGAGCAGTACTTC
.	TRBV9	TRBJ1-1	15	.	CASSVGSRVNTEAFF	TGTGCCAGCAGCGTAGGGAGCAGAGTTAACACTGAAGCTTTCTTT
.	TRBV7-2	TRBJ1-1	14	.	CASSPSGGNTEAFF	TGTGCCAGCAGCCCGAGTGGAGGAAACACTGAAGCTTTCTTT
.	TRBV5-1	TRBJ2-3	18	TRBD1	CASSFLGTGTVWTDTQYF	TGCGCCAGCAGCTTTCTGGGGACAGGGACAGTGTGGACAGATACGCAGTATTTT
.	TRBV14	TRBJ2-5	16	TRBD1	CASSQHLGQGASLTYF	TGTGCCAGCAGCCAACACCTCGGACAGGGGGCATCCCTAACCTACTTC
.	TRBV15	TRBJ2-3	16	.	CATSGLAYEFTDTQYF	TGTGCCACCAGCGGTCTAGCGTATGAGTTCACAGATACGCAGTATTTT
.	TRBV6-5	TRBJ2-3	16	TRBD2	CASSYGSGGRGDTQYF	TGTGCCAGCAGTTACGGCAGCGGGGGGAGGGGGGATACGCAGTATTTT
once	TRBV11-2	TRBJ1-1	16	.	CASSLDVWGQDTEAFF	TGTGCCAGCAGCTTAGATGTTTGGGGGCAGGACACTGAAGCTTTCTTT
.	TRBV21-1	TRBJ2-7	18	.	CASSKATSPSGSSYEQYF	TGTGCCAGCAGCAAAGCGACAAGTCCTAGCGGAAGCTCCTACGAGCAGTACTTC
.	TRBV28	TRBJ1-2	14	.	CASSLWTAGYGYTF	TGTGCCAGCAGTTTATGGACTGCTGGCTATGGCTACACCTTC
once	TRBV25-1	TRBJ2-5	12	.	CASRSAWETQYF	TGTGCCAGCAGAAGTGCGTGGGAGACCCAGTACTTC
.	TRBV19	TRBJ2-2	15	TRBD1	CASSIQGAHTGELFF	TGTGCCAGTAGTATACAGGGGGCGCACACCGGGGAGCTGTTTTTT
.	TRBV6-6	TRBJ2-1	14	.	CASSPNRYYNEQFF	TGTGCCAGCAGTCCGAATCGCTATTACAATGAGCAGTTCTTC
.	TRBV15	TRBJ2-7	14	TRBD2	CATSSGTSAHEQYF	TGTGCCACCAGCAGTGGGACTAGCGCCCACGAGCAGTACTTC
.	TRBV2	TRBJ1-5	14	TRBD1	CASSAQGSNQPQHF	TGTGCCAGCTCTGCACAGGGGAGTAATCAGCCCCAGCATTTT
.	TRBV9	TRBJ1-2	14	.	CASSVMTGVYGYTF	TGTGCCAGCAGCGTTATGACAGGAGTTTATGGCTACACCTTC
.	TRBV29-1	TRBJ1-2	11	TRBD1	CSADRGYGYTF	TGCAGCGCGGACAGGGGGTATGGCTACACCTTC
.	TRBV5-6	TRBJ2-1	15	TRBD1	CASRDNRGPYNEQFF	TGTGCCAGCCGCGACAACAGGGGTCCCTACAATGAGCAGTTCTTC
.	TRBV5-1	TRBJ2-1	14	.	CASALGSGLNEQFF	TGCGCCAGCGCTCTTGGTAGTGGTCTCAATGAGCAGTTCTTC
.	TRBV2	TRBJ1-1	10	.	CASFGAEAFF	TGTGCCAGTTTCGGGGCTGAAGCTTTCTTT
.	TRBV7-2	TRBJ1-2	14	.	CASSLGVARYGYTF	TGTGCCAGCAGCTTAGGGGTGGCTAGATATGGCTACACCTTC
.	TRBV14	TRBJ1-1	15	TRBD1	CASSFGTGGNTEAFF	TGTGCCAGCAGCTTCGGGACAGGGGGTAACACTGAAGCTTTCTTT
.	TRBV5-1	TRBJ2-5	15	TRBD1	CASRSQGAGGETQYF	TGCGCCAGCAGGTCACAGGGGGCAGGTGGAGAGACCCAGTACTTC
.	TRBV28	TRBJ1-1	16	.	CASSVPLQSLNTEAFF	TGTGCCAGCAGTGTCCCTTTACAGAGCCTGAACACTGAAGCTTTCTTT
.	TRBV29-1	TRBJ2-1	13	TRBD2	CSVGTSGNNEQFF	TGCAGCGTGGGAACTAGCGGAAACAATGAGCAGTTCTTC
.	TRBV19	TRBJ2-3	15	.	CASSIGAVIADTQYF	TGTGCCAGTAGTATAGGGGCAGTAATAGCAGATACGCAGTATTTT
.	TRBV5-5	TRBJ2-7	12	.	CAGLTGRDEQYF	TGTGCCGGATTAACAGGGCGCGACGAGCAGTACTTC
.	TRBV19	TRBJ2-1	14	TRBD2	CASRRTSGNNEQFF	TGTGCCAGCCGCCGGACTAGCGGGAACAATGAGCAGTTCTTC
.	TRBV27	TRBJ2-1	13	.	CASTEGRVNEQFF	TGTGCCAGCACTGAGGGTAGGGTCAATGAGCAGTTCTTC
.	TRBV6-5	TRBJ1-2	14	.	CASSYSESNYGYTF	TGTGCCAGCAGTTACTCCGAGAGTAACTATGGCTACACCTTC
.	TRBV4-2	TRBJ2-4	17	TRBD2	CASSQVSGGAGKNIQYF	TGTGCCAGCAGCCAGGTTAGCGGGGGGGCCGGCAAAAACATTCAGTACTTC
.	TRBV7-9	TRBJ2-1	12	TRBD2	CANTGGPGEQFF	TGTGCCAACACGGGGGGGCCGGGGGAGCAGTTCTTC
.	TRBV6-4	TRBJ2-2	18	TRBD2	CASSGVAGGLSNTGELFF	TGTGCCAGCAGTGGTGTAGCGGGAGGGCTATCGAACACCGGGGAGCTGTTTTTT
.	TRBV6-1	TRBJ2-5	13	.	CASRRVGGETQYF	TGTGCCAGCAGGAGGGTAGGTGGAGAGACCCAGTACTTC
.	TRBV18	TRBJ1-1	15	.	CASSPPAQGFSEAFF	TGTGCCAGCTCACCCCCCGCTCAGGGGTTCTCTGAAGCTTTCTTT
.	TRBV5-1	TRBJ2-7	14	.	CASSWTQGGYEQYF	TGCGCCAGCAGCTGGACCCAGGGGGGTTACGAGCAGTACTTC